This is a list of T cell receptor beta chains from one sample in a study of chemoradiotherapy in HPV16-positive cancers. The table came from immunoSEQ multiplex PCR; TCRdb's copy has only in-frame clones and leaves some out. The table shows approximately 28,000 clones, with around 93% occurring only once. The input for sequencing was blood, taken from a patient who underwent chemoradiotherapy. The receptor source for this set is a human donor with HPV-associated anogenital cancer. Both conserved end residues are part of each CDR3. Each record gives: V gene, CDR3 length, J gene, CDR3 protein.

>TRBV7-9|14|TRBJ2-7
CASSARDRGYEQYF
>TRBV27|14|TRBJ2-7
CASSLAESSYEQYF
>TRBV7-3|13|TRBJ2-3
CASSSRTADTQYF
>TRBV7-2|16|TRBJ2-2
CASSRGLARNTGELFF
>TRBV21-1|18|TRBJ2-5
CASSKEDKAQALVETQYF
>TRBV29-1|14|TRBJ2-5
CSVTRDRVQETQYF
>TRBV6-6|14|TRBJ1-2
CASRWGQGYYGYTF
>TRBV9|14|TRBJ2-7
CASSSGLAGFEQYF
>TRBV4-3|16|TRBJ2-2
CASSIRLVGGTGELFF
>TRBV27|13|TRBJ2-7
CASSLSPSYEQYF
>TRBV5-1|13|TRBJ2-7
CASSQDSSYEQYF
>TRBV28|14|TRBJ1-2
CASSSYRDDGGYTF
>TRBV7-9|14|TRBJ2-3
CASSLGASTDTQYF
>TRBV10-3|15|TRBJ2-7
CAISEPPGGIYEQYF
>TRBV5-5|13|TRBJ1-1
CASSLQENTEAFF
>TRBV7-9|16|TRBJ2-2
CASSLGDGANTGELFF
>TRBV7-6|15|TRBJ2-7
CASSLAPLSSYEQYF
>TRBV4-3|13|TRBJ2-2
CASSYSGTGELFF
>TRBV5-6|14|TRBJ2-5
CASSLAGSMAAQYF
>TRBV11-1|15|TRBJ2-7
CASSLSGTGLYEQYF
>TRBV5-5|16|TRBJ2-1
CASSLEGTSMYNEQFF
>TRBV5-6|16|TRBJ2-2
CASSPRSGRATGELFF
>TRBV27|12|TRBJ2-7
CASSSTTGWQYF
>TRBV10-3|14|TRBJ2-2
CAIRDGANTGELFF
>TRBV11-3|15|TRBJ2-1
CASSLGVTSDAEQFF
>TRBV7-9|16|TRBJ1-1
CASSLPTGPLPPEAFF
>TRBV19|20|TRBJ2-1
CASSNPRGPPDGGPNNEQFF
>TRBV6-6|15|TRBJ2-3
CASSYSRTGSDTQYF
>TRBV2|15|TRBJ2-3
CASSKDRPRVDTQYF
>TRBV6-1|12|TRBJ2-3
CASRRGGDTQYF
>TRBV27|14|TRBJ2-1
CASSVDRGYNEQFF
>TRBV28|13|TRBJ2-1
CASSPGQYNEQFF
>TRBV5-4|12|TRBJ2-7
CASSQGGYEQYF
>TRBV7-2|15|TRBJ2-2
CASSFQGARAGELFF
>TRBV5-4|14|TRBJ2-7
CASSLDGDREGRYF
>TRBV9|15|TRBJ2-3
CASSLSWGARDTQYF
>TRBV9|15|TRBJ2-7
CASSVAPGGSYEQYF
>TRBV18|15|TRBJ2-7
CASSPSRTFTYEQYF
>TRBV10-3|14|TRBJ2-7
CAISSGTRFYEQYF
>TRBV28|14|TRBJ1-2
CASSLVRQFSGYTF
>TRBV10-3|13|TRBJ2-7
CATRGQPDPEQYF
>TRBV5-1|14|TRBJ2-7
CASSWGSGAYEQYF
>TRBV13|14|TRBJ2-5
CASSLDDREETQYF
>TRBV5-6|16|TRBJ2-1
CASIPPGRNLYNEQFF
>TRBV4-3|15|TRBJ1-3
CASSQVAGSGNTIYF